The 16 T cell receptor beta chains in this list originate from one sample, sequenced in a study of STAT5B mutations in CD4+ large granular lymphocyte leukemia. The protocol was immunoSEQ multiplex PCR, while the TCRdb copy is restricted to in-frame clones and leaves out a portion. This sample carries about 32,000 clones, under 85% of them seen once, and the ten largest clones take over 2.5%. Sequenced material: CD4+ T cells from blood buffy coats. These receptors came from a human donor in good health.

The gene calls are TRBV9 and TRBJ2-1; TRBD2 aligns across 10 bases. V dropped 0 bases and J dropped 0; count of bases not matched to a gene: 6. Germline V lookup: CDR1 SGDLS, CDR2 YYNGEE. The CDR3 runs to 18 residues. The CDR3 region is CASSVGPSGGSSYNEQFF. As DNA, the CDR3 is TGTGCCAGCAGCGTAGGTCCTAGCGGGGGAAGCTCCTACAATGAGCAGTTCTTC.

CDR3 sequence reads: CASSPTFMVGSGELFF. DNA for the CDR3: TGTGCCAGCTCACCTACTTTCATGGTCGGGAGCGGGGAGCTGTTTTTT. The V and J genes are TRBV18 and TRBJ2-2; TRBD2 is a possible D gene (6 bases). Germline CDR1 reads KGHSH; CDR2 reads LQKENI. The V end was cut by 3 bases, the J end by 7 bases, with 18 bases between. This CDR3 spans 16 amino acids.

CDR3 DNA sequence: TGTGCCAGCACCCCTGGGACAGGGGCTCGCAGTACGCAGTATTTT. This gives the protein CASTPGTGARSTQYF. The chain uses TRBV28 and TRBJ2-3, with TRBD1 matching over 10 bases. CDR3 length equals 15 residues. V shed 7 bases, J shed 8 bases, and the junction held 12 bases outside the gene matches. Germline V lookup: CDR1 MDHEN, CDR2 SYDVKM.

The chain is built from TRBV27 and TRBJ2-7; possibly TRBD1 for D (6 bases). The V gene's germline CDR1 is MNHEY and CDR2 SMNVEV (reference sequence). This CDR3 has 14 residues. V lost 6 bases, J lost 2 bases, and 14 bases lay in between. In DNA form, the CDR3 reads TGTGCCAGCAGCCCACAGGGTCCCACCTACGAGCAGTACTTC. It codes for CASSPQGPTYEQYF.

V usage is TRBV12-5 and J usage is TRBJ1-1; D gene uncertain. The CDR3 runs 13 residues. V was cut by 1 base and J by 9 bases, with 12 bases left in between. CDR1 and CDR2 (germline): LGHNT, FRNRAP. Here the CDR3 DNA reads TGTGCTAGTGGTTTGGACACAGTGAGAAAAGCTTTCTTT. Translation gives CASGLDTVRKAFF.

This clone was observed a handful of times. The rearrangement uses TRBV2 and TRBJ1-6, with D perhaps matching TRBD1 (6 bases). V shed 4 bases and J shed 4 bases, with 8 bases lying between them. CDR1 and CDR2 from the germline V gene are SNHLY and FYNNEI. There are 14 residues in the CDR3. The CDR3 sequence is CASSGTAYNSPLHF. The CDR3 DNA reads as TGTGCCAGCAGTGGGACAGCTTATAATTCACCCCTCCACTTT.

V and J are TRBV29-1 and TRBJ2-2; D uncertain. From germline, CDR1 is SQVTM and CDR2 ANQGSEA. The CDR3 runs 14 residues. Trimming removed 7 bases at V and 0 bases at J, with 12 bases between. The CDR3 DNA is TGCAGCGCTTACCCAGGAGCGAACACCGGGGAGCTGTTTTTT. This gives the protein CSAYPGANTGELFF.

V is TRBV18 and J is TRBJ2-7, with 8 bases matching TRBD1. The CDR3 runs 14 residues. Germline V gene lookup returns CDR1 KGHSH and CDR2 LQKENI. V was clipped by 2 bases and J by 1 base; unmatched bases: 1. The CDR3 here is CASSPGQGSYEQYF. The CDR3 nucleotides are TGTGCCAGCTCACCAGGACAGGGTTCCTACGAGCAGTACTTC. The full variable domain, in which reference TRBV18 and TRBJ2-7 provide the parts outside the CDR3, is NAGVMQNPRHLVRRRGQEARLRCSPMKGHSHVYWYRQLPEEGLKFMVYLQKENIIDESGMPKERFSAEFPKEGPSILRIQQVVRGDSAAYFCASSPGQGSYEQYFGPGTRLTVT.

The J gene is TRBJ2-5, the V gene TRBV18; a weak D match, TRBD2 (5 bases). TRBJ2-7 explains the end of the DNA better; the J call may be wrong. The length of the CDR3 is 12 residues. The V gene's germline CDR1 is KGHSH and CDR2 LQKENI. As DNA, the CDR3 is TGTGCCAGCTCACCTACTAGGGACGAGCAGTACTTC. The encoded protein is CASSPTRDEQYF.

The rearrangement links TRBV30 to TRBJ1-2; 8 nucleotides align to TRBD1. Germline CDR1 GTSNPN, CDR2 SVGIG (reference sequence). The CDR3 has 13 residues. J was trimmed by 7 bases and V by 4 bases; bases with no gene match: 8. In nucleotides, the CDR3 is TGTGCCTGGACCCATACAGGGGGAGCTGGCTACACCTTC. Residues: CAWTHTGGAGYTF. The variable domain in full, completed from reference TRBV30 and TRBJ1-2, reads SQTIHQWPATLVQPVGSPLSLECTVEGTSNPNLYWYRQAAGRGLQLLFYSVGIGQISSEVPQNLSASRPQDRQFILSSKKLLLSDSGFYLCAWTHTGGAGYTFGSGTRLTVV.

V usage is TRBV6-5 and J usage is TRBJ2-3; a weak D match, TRBD1 (6 bases). Germline V lookup: CDR1 MNHEY, CDR2 SVGAGI. V lost 5 bases to trimming and J lost 6 bases, with 9 bases between them. This CDR3 has 12 residues. The CDR3 nucleotides are TGTGCCAGCAGTAGTACAGGGGATACGCAGTATTTT. Amino acids: CASSSTGDTQYF.

This sequence joins TRBV11-2 and TRBJ1-5; D might be TRBD1 (5 bases). The germline V and J ends were trimmed by 5 bases and 3 bases, with 14 bases remaining between them. The CDR3 covers 15 residues. The germline V gene encodes CDR1 SGHAT and CDR2 FQNNGV. Here the CDR3 DNA reads TGTGCCAGCAGCCTCGGACACTTACTCAATCAGCCCCAGCATTTT. Protein: CASSLGHLLNQPQHF.

The V call is TRBV6-5, the J call TRBJ1-2; D unclear. The V gene's germline CDR1 is MNHEY and CDR2 SVGAGI. The CDR3 runs 13 residues. Trimming removed 5 bases at V and 4 bases at J, with 11 bases between. CDR3 protein: CASSVDGFYGYTF. The CDR3 DNA is TGTGCCAGCAGTGTCGACGGGTTCTATGGCTACACCTTC.

The rearrangement links TRBV5-5 to TRBJ1-2; possible D gene TRBD1, 5 bases. V gave up 1 base and J gave up 7 bases, with 14 bases separating them. CDR3 length: 14 residues. Germline loops: CDR1 SGHKS, CDR2 YYEKEE (reference sequence). The CDR3 loop is CASSLTRQGGGYTF. The CDR3, as DNA: TGTGCCAGCAGCTTGACCCGGCAGGGAGGTGGCTACACCTTC.

J is TRBJ2-3 and V is TRBV2; the D gene is possibly TRBD1 (6 bases). Germline loops: CDR1 SNHLY, CDR2 FYNNEI. Trimming took off 1 base at V and 8 bases at J, with 10 bases between the two ends. The CDR3 runs 13 residues. The DNA for the CDR3 is TGTGCCAGCAGTGAAGAAAAAGGGGGTACGCAGTATTTT. Translation: CASSEEKGGTQYF.

V gene TRBV19 combines with J gene TRBJ2-2; TRBD2 aligns across 8 bases. Germline V gene lookup returns CDR1 LNHDA and CDR2 SQIVND (reference sequence). V shed 5 bases and J 7 bases; nucleotides not matched to a gene: 18. The CDR3 covers 18 residues. CDR3 DNA: TGTGCCAGTAGTCCCTCCCGGCTGTCGGGAGGGCGGGGCGGGGAGCTGTTTTTT. Protein product: CASSPSRLSGGRGGELFF.